Each of the 16 T cell receptor beta chains below was sequenced from the same sample in a study of blood T cell repertoires in COVID-19. The table came from immunoSEQ multiplex PCR; TCRdb's copy has only in-frame clones and leaves some out. The table lists under 200,000 clones, around 80% of them singletons. Sequenced sample: peripheral blood. These TCRs come from a woman aged 55-70 years with COVID-19, enrolled during active disease.

The V and J genes are TRBV9 and TRBJ2-7; D is uncertain. Trimming left V 3 bases short and J 4 bases short, with 14 bases between. This CDR3 has 14 amino acids. In germline, CDR1 is SGDLS, CDR2 YYNGEE. This CDR3 reads CASSDALVPYEQYF. The CDR3 DNA is TGTGCCAGCAGCGATGCCCTAGTCCCATACGAGCAGTACTTC.

V and J are TRBV7-9 and TRBJ1-4; D unclear. The V and J ends lost 5 bases and 4 bases respectively, with 14 bases between them. The CDR3 loop spans 15 amino acids. CDR1 and CDR2 (germline): SEHNR, FQNEAQ (reference sequence). In nucleotides, the CDR3 is TGTGCCAGCAGCAACTCGGGGATCGGTAATGAAAAACTGTTTTTT. Translation gives CASSNSGIGNEKLFF. The entire variable domain, with the rest obtained from reference TRBV7-9 and TRBJ1-4, is as follows: DTGVSQNPRHKITKRGQNVTFRCDPISEHNRLYWYRQTLGQGPEFLTYFQNEAQLEKSRLLSDRFSAERPKGSFSTLEIQRTEQGDSAMYLCASSNSGIGNEKLFFGSGTQLSVL.

This sequence joins TRBV6-2 or TRBV6-3 and TRBJ1-5, with 8 bases identical to TRBD1. This CDR3 has 14 amino acids. Germline loops: CDR1 MNHEY, CDR2 SVGEGT. With 2 bases clipped from V and 6 bases from J, the junction kept 3 bases outside the gene matches. The CDR3 loop reads CASSYGTGTQPQHF. The CDR3 DNA reads TGTGCCAGCAGTTACGGGACAGGCACTCAGCCCCAGCATTTT.

This chain uses TRBV5-4 with TRBJ2-2; perhaps TRBD1 as D (5 bases). Germline values: CDR1 SGHNT, CDR2 YYREEE (reference sequence). This CDR3 is 16 amino acids long. V was cut by 3 bases and J by 6 bases, with 18 bases left in between. In nucleotides, the CDR3 is TGTGCCAGCAGCTCCCCCGACAGACAAGGGTCCGGGGAGCTGTTTTTT. Protein product: CASSSPDRQGSGELFF.

CDR3 protein: CASSQDRTQPQHF. The CDR3 nucleotides are TGTGCCAGCAGCCAAGACAGAACACAGCCCCAGCATTTT. The rearrangement links TRBV3-1 (or the pseudogene TRBV3-2) to TRBJ1-5; D unresolved. This CDR3 is built from 13 residues. The V and J ends lost 0 bases and 7 bases respectively, with 7 bases between them. Germline V gives CDR1 LGHDT, CDR2 YNNKEL (reference sequence).

Only one count was recorded for this clone. The chain is built from TRBV5-8 and TRBJ2-3; a weak D match, TRBD1 (6 bases). Germline assignment: CDR1 SGHTS and CDR2 YDEGEE. The CDR3 spans 14 residues. Trimming removed 0 bases from V and 2 bases from J, with 7 bases in between. The DNA for the CDR3 is TGTGCCAGCAGCTTGGGACAGGACACAGATACGCAGTATTTT. Its protein product is CASSLGQDTDTQYF.

The V and J genes are TRBV9 and TRBJ2-7, with 12 bases identical to TRBD1. Unmatched junction bases numbered 5, after V lost 3 bases and J lost 4 bases. The germline gives CDR1 SGDLS, CDR2 YYNGEE. The CDR3 has 15 amino acids. The CDR3 loop reads CASSGGTGGQYEQYF. The DNA for the CDR3 is TGTGCCAGCAGCGGTGGGACAGGGGGCCAGTACGAGCAGTACTTC.

The J gene is TRBJ2-7, the V gene TRBV29-1, with a possible D match to TRBD1 (6 bases). The V gene lost 4 bases and the J gene lost 1 base, with 11 bases spanning the gap. The CDR3 sequence is 13 residues long. Germline values: CDR1 SQVTM, CDR2 ANQGSEA. The DNA of the CDR3 is TGCAGCGTTGGGGGGACAAGATCCTACGAGCAGTACTTC. Translated: CSVGGTRSYEQYF.

The chain uses TRBV12-3 or TRBV12-4 and TRBJ2-5; 9 nucleotides match TRBD1. This CDR3 spans 13 amino acids. V trimming: 7 bases; J trimming: 7 bases; junction bases outside the gene matches: 7. CDR3 sequence (DNA): TGTGCCAGCACCACGACAGGGGGAAGGACCCAGTACTTC. Translated: CASTTTGGRTQYF.

The V gene is TRBV6-6, the J gene TRBJ1-5; unclear D gene. Germline-derived CDR1 and CDR2 are MNHNY and SVGAGI (reference sequence). The CDR3 contains 13 residues. V was shortened by 6 bases and J by 6 bases, with 12 bases between the two germline ends. The DNA of the CDR3 is TGTGCCAGCAGCCTCCCGGGAGGTCAGCCCCAGCATTTT. Translation: CASSLPGGQPQHF.

The chain carries TRBV28 and TRBJ1-6; D unresolved. V was shortened by 6 bases and J by 7 bases, with 7 bases between the two germline ends. Germline values: CDR1 MDHEN, CDR2 SYDVKM. The CDR3 spans 12 residues. The CDR3 bases are TGTGCCAGCAGCGAGGGCAATTCACCCCTCCACTTT. It encodes CASSEGNSPLHF.

The rearrangement joins TRBV21-1 to TRBJ1-4. TRBV21-1 is a known pseudogene. The CDR3 contains 15 residues. The CDR3 region is CASSKVGRGEEKLFF. As DNA, the CDR3 is TGTGCCAGCAGCAAGGTGGGGAGGGGGGAAGAAAAACTGTTTTTT.

The chain employs TRBV7-8 and TRBJ2-5, with 7 bases aligning to TRBD2. Trimming took 1 base from V and 5 from J; bases not matched to a gene: 4. Germline V gene sequence: CDR1 SGHVS, CDR2 FQNEAQ. The CDR3 sequence is 14 residues long. The CDR3 sequence is CASSLGGGVETQYF. In nucleotides, the CDR3 is TGTGCCAGCAGCTTAGGGGGAGGGGTGGAGACCCAGTACTTC.

The sample holds a few counts of this clone. The chain uses TRBV5-6 and TRBJ1-3; D is possibly TRBD1 (5 bases). The CDR3 totals 17 residues. The germline V and J ends were trimmed by 4 bases and 0 bases, with 17 bases remaining between them. CDR1 is SGHDT, CDR2 YYEEEE, per germline. The CDR3 nucleotides read TGTGCCAGCAGCCAGAACCCTCAGGGTCACTCTGGAAACACCATATATTTT. Translation gives CASSQNPQGHSGNTIYF.

V gene TRBV28 combines with J gene TRBJ2-1; 8 bases fit TRBD1. Germline V gene data show CDR1 as MDHEN and CDR2 as SYDVKM. The CDR3 runs 16 residues. V was clipped by 6 bases and J by 2 bases; unmatched bases: 9. CDR3 in DNA: TGTGCCAGCAGCCAAGTGCAGGGGGCTACCTACAATGAGCAGTTCTTC. Amino acid sequence: CASSQVQGATYNEQFF. The full variable domain, in which reference TRBV28 and TRBJ2-1 provide the parts outside the CDR3, is DVKVTQSSRYLVKRTGEKVFLECVQDMDHENMFWYRQDPGLGLRLIYFSYDVKMKEKGDIPEGYSVSREKKERFSLILESASTNQTSMYLCASSQVQGATYNEQFFGPGTRLTVL.

The chain is built from TRBV5-6 and TRBJ1-1, with TRBD1 as a possible D gene (6 bases). Germline CDR1 reads SGHDT; CDR2 reads YYEEEE. V lost 4 bases, J lost 1 base, and 20 bases lay in between. CDR3 length: 17 amino acids. This CDR3 is CASSLRTRGRGNTEAFF. The CDR3 nucleotides read TGTGCCAGCAGCCTGAGAACCAGAGGCAGGGGGAACACTGAAGCTTTCTTT.